The entry that follows covers one T cell receptor beta chain sequence. Profiled with immunoSEQ multiplex PCR; TCRdb holds only in-frame clones, not every one. Here the sample spans some 2,500,000 clones, 92% being singletons. This entry belongs to a study of shared clonotypes between healthy human individuals. The V end was cut by 4 bases, the J end by 15 bases, with 25 bases between. The CDR3 loop spans 15 amino acids. Germline-derived CDR1 and CDR2 are MNHNY and SVGAGI (reference sequence). The sequence came from a man aged 18 to 30 in good health. Some clones in this sample may be carry-over from other donors' samples. The sample taken for sequencing was naive CD4+ T cells from PBMCs. Subset of the sample: CD45RA+ positively selected. The chain has TRBV6-6 and TRBJ2-1; D possibly corresponds to TRBD2 (7 bases). The CDR3 DNA is TGTGCCAGCAGTTGGGAGGGGGTCCCCGGCCTGTCGGGGTTCTTC. Translating it yields CASSWEGVPGLSGFF.